This T cell receptor beta chain was recorded in a study of CD8+ T cells in alopecia areata. The overall study: Treated patients took oral tofacitinib at 5 to 10 mg twice daily. The drug, tofacitinib, lasted 6 to 18 months, followed by 6 months off drug. Findings and limits, study-wide: Scalp data also include sequences from resident alphabeta T cells of normal skin.

Extraction of RNA preceded its reverse transcription into cDNA, which served as the sequencing template. Measured with immunoSEQ multiplex PCR; TCRdb has only the in-frame clones, and not every one. The profile shows 150,000 to 200,000 clones, around 64% of them singletons. A single count supports this clone. Antigen: not known. The investigators collected lesional scalp punch biopsies and peripheral blood from alopecia areata patients. This TCR was sampled from a human donor with alopecia areata. The sample was CD8+ T cells sorted from blood, taken at week 0.

DNA of the CDR3: TGTGCCAGCAGTTTAGCTGGGGCCAACGTCCTGACTTTC. Its protein product is CASSLAGANVLTF. The genes are TRBV6-5 and TRBJ2-6; D is unresolved. This CDR3 comprises 13 residues. Trimming took off 4 bases at V and 2 bases at J, with 3 bases between the two ends. The germline V gene encodes CDR1 MNHEY and CDR2 SVGAGI.